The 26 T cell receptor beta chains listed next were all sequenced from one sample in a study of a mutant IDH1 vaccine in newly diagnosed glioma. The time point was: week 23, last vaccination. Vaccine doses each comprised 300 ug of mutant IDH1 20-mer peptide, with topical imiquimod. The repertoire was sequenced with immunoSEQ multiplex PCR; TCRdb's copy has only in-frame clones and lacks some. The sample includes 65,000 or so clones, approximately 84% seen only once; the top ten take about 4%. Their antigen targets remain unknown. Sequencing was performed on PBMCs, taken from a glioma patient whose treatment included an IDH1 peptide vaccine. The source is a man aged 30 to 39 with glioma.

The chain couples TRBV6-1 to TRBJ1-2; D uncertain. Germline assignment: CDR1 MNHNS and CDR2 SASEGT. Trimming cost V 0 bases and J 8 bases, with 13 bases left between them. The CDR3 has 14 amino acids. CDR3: CASSEAISTGGYTF. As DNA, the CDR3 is TGTGCCAGCAGTGAAGCGATTTCGACGGGAGGCTACACCTTC.

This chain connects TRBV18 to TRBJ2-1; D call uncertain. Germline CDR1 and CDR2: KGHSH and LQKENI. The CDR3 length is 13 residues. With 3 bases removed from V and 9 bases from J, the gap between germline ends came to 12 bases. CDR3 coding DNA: TGTGCCAGCTCACCTTACACAAAAGGTGAGCAGTTCTTC. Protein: CASSPYTKGEQFF.

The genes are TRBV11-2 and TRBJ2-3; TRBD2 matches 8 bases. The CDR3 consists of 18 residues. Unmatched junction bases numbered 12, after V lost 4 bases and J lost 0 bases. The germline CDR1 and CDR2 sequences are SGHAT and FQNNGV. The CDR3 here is CASSWIAGGWTSTDTQYF. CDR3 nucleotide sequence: TGTGCCAGCAGCTGGATTGCGGGGGGCTGGACTAGCACAGATACGCAGTATTTT.

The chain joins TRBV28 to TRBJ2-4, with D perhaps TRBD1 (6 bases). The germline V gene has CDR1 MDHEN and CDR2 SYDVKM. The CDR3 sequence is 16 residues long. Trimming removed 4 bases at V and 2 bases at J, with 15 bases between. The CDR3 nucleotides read TGTGCCAGCAGTTCTAAACAGGGTGGAACCAAAAACATTCAGTACTTC. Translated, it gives CASSSKQGGTKNIQYF. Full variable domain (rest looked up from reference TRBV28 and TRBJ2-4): DVKVTQSSRYLVKRTGEKVFLECVQDMDHENMFWYRQDPGLGLRLIYFSYDVKMKEKGDIPEGYSVSREKKERFSLILESASTNQTSMYLCASSSKQGGTKNIQYFGAGTRLSVL.

CDR3 DNA sequence: TGTGCCAGCAGTTACACCGGACAGGGGTATGGCTACACCTTC. This codes for CASSYTGQGYGYTF. The chain is built from TRBV6-5 and TRBJ1-2; 9 bases fit TRBD1. The CDR3 is made up of 14 amino acids. Germline CDR1 MNHEY, CDR2 SVGAGI. The V and J ends lost 2 bases and 5 bases, in that order; junction bases with no gene match: 3.

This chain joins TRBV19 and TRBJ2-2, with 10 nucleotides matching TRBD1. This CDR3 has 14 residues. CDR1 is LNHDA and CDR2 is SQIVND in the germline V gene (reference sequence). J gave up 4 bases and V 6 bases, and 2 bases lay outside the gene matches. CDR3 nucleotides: TGTGCCAGTAGAAGGACAGGGGGCACCGGGGAGCTGTTTTTT. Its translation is CASRRTGGTGELFF.

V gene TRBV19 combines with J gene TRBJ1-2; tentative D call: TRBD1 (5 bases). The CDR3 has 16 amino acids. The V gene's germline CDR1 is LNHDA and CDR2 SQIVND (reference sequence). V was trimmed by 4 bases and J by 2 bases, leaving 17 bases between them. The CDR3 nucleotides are TGTGCCAGTAGTACCGGGACGGCTCATTTAAACTATGGCTACACCTTC. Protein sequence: CASSTGTAHLNYGYTF.

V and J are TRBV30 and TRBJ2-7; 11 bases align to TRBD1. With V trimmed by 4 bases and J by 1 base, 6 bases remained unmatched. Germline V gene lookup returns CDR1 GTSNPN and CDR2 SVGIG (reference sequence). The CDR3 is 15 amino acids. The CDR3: CAWTLGTGGSYEQYF. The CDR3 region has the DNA TGTGCCTGGACCCTCGGGACAGGGGGATCCTACGAGCAGTACTTC. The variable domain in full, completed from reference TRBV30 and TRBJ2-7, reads SQTIHQWPATLVQPVGSPLSLECTVEGTSNPNLYWYRQAAGRGLQLLFYSVGIGQISSEVPQNLSASRPQDRQFILSSKKLLLSDSGFYLCAWTLGTGGSYEQYFGPGTRLTVT.

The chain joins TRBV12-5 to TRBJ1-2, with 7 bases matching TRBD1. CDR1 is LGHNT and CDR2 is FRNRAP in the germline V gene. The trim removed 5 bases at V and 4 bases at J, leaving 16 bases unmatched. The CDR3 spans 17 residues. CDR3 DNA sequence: TGTGCTAGTGGTACTCCCCCCCCGGACAGGAGAGGCTATGGCTACACCTTC. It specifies CASGTPPPDRRGYGYTF. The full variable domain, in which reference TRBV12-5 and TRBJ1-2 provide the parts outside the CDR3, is DARVTQTPRHKVTEMGQEVTMRCQPILGHNTVFWYRQTMMQGLELLAYFRNRAPLDDSGMPKDRFSAEMPDATLATLKIQPSEPRDSAVYFCASGTPPPDRRGYGYTFGSGTRLTVV.

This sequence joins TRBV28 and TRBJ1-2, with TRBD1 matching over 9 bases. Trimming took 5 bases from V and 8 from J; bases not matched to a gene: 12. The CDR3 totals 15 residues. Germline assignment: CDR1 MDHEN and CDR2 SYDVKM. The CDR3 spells CASSPEGQGLPGYTF. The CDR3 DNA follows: TGTGCCAGCAGTCCCGAGGGACAGGGACTACCGGGCTACACCTTC.

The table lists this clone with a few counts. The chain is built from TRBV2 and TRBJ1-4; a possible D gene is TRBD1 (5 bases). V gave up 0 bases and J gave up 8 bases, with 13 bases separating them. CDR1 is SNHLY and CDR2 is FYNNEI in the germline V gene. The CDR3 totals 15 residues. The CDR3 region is CASSEAVGVWEKLFF. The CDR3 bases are TGTGCCAGCAGTGAAGCCGTAGGGGTCTGGGAAAAACTGTTTTTT.

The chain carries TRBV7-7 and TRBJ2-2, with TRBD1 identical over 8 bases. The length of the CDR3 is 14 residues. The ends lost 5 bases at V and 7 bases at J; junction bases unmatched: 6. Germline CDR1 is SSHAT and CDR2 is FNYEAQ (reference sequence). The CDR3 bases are TGTGCCAGCAGCCCAGGGGGCTTTGGCGGGGAGCTGTTTTTT. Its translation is CASSPGGFGGELFF.

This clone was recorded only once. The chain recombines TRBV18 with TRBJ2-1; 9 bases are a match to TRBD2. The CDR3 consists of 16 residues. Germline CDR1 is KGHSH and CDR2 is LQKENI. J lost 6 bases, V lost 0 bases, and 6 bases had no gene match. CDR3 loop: CASSPPVKAGGNEQFF. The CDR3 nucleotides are TGTGCCAGCTCACCACCGGTGAAAGCGGGGGGCAATGAGCAGTTCTTC.

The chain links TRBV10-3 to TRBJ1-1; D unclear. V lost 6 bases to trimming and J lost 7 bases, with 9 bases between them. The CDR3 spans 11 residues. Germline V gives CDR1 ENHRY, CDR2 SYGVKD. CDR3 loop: CAIREQLEAFF. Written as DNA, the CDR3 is TGTGCCATCAGAGAACAGCTTGAAGCTTTCTTT.

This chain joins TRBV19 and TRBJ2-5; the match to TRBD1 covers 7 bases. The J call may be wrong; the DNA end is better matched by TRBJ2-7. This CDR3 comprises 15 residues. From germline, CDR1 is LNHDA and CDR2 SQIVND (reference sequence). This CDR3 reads CASSDRGRGSYEQYF. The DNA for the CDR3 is TGTGCCAGTAGTGACCGTGGCAGGGGGTCGTACGAGCAGTACTTC.

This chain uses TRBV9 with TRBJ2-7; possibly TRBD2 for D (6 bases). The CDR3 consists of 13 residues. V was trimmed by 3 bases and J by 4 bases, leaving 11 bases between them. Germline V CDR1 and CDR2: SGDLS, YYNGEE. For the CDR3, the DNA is TGTGCCAGCAGCGCGGGAGACGGATACGAGCAGTACTTC. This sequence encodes CASSAGDGYEQYF.

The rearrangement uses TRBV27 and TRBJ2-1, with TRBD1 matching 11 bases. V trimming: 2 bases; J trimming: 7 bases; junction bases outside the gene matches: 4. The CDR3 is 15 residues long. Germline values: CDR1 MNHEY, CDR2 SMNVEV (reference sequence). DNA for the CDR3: TGTGCCAGCAGTTTAGGGACAGGGGGTGGTAATGAGCAGTTCTTC. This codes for CASSLGTGGGNEQFF.

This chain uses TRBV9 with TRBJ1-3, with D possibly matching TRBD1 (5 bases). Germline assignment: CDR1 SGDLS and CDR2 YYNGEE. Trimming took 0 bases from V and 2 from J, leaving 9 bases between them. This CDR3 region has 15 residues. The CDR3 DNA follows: TGTGCCAGCAGCGTAGGGACGGGGGCTGGAAACACCATATATTTT. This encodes CASSVGTGAGNTIYF.

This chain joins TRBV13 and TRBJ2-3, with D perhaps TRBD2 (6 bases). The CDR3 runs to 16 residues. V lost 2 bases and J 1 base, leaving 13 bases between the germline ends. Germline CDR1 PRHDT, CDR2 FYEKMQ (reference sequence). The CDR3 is CASSLNPWGGTDTQYF. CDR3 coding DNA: TGTGCCAGCAGCTTAAATCCTTGGGGGGGCACAGATACGCAGTATTTT.

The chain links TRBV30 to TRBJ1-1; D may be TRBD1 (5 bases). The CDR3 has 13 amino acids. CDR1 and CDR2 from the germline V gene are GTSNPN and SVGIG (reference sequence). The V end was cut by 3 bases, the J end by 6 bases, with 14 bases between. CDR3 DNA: TGTGCCTGGAGCCTCTCGGGGGTGGCTGAAGCTTTCTTT. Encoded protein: CAWSLSGVAEAFF.

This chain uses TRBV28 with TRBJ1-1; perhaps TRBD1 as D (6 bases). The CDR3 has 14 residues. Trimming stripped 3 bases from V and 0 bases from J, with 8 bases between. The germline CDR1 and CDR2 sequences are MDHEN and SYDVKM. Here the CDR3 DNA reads TGTGCCAGCAGTTTCGGGGGGCTGAACACTGAAGCTTTCTTT. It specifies CASSFGGLNTEAFF.

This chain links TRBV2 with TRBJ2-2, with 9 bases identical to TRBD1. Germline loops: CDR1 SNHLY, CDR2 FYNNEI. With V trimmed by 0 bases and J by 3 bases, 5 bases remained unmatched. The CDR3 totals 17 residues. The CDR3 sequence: CASSEAIGQGYTGELFF. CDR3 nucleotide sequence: TGTGCCAGCAGTGAAGCGATCGGACAGGGGTACACCGGGGAGCTGTTTTTT.

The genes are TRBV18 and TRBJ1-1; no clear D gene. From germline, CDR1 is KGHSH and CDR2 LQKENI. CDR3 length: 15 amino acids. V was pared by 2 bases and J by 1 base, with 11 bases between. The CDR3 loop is CASSPGRIGNTEAFF. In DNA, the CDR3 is TGTGCCAGCTCACCAGGGCGGATAGGGAACACTGAAGCTTTCTTT.

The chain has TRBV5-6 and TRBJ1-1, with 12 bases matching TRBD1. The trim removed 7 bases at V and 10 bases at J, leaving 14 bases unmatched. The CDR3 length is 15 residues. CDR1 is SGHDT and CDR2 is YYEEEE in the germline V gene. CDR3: CASGGGGQGAGRAFF. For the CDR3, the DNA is TGTGCCAGCGGAGGAGGGGGACAGGGGGCAGGAAGAGCTTTCTTT. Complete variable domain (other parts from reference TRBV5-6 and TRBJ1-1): DAGVTQSPTHLIKTRGQQVTLRCSPKSGHDTVSWYQQALGQGPQFIFQYYEEEERQRGNFPDRFSGHQFPNYSSELNVNALLLGDSALYLCASGGGGQGAGRAFFGQGTRLTVV.

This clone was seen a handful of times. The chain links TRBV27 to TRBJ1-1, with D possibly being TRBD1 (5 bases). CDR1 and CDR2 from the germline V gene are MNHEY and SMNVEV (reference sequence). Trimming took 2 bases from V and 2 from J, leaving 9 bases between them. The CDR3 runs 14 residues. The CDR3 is CASSLMGTNTEAFF. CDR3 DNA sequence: TGTGCCAGCAGTTTAATGGGGACCAACACTGAAGCTTTCTTT.

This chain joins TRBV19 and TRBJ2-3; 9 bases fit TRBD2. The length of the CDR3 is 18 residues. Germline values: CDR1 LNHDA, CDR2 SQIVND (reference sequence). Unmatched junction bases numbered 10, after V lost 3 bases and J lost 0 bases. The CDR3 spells CASSIRSGGTASTDTQYF. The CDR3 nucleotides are TGTGCCAGTAGTATTAGGAGCGGGGGGACCGCTAGCACAGATACGCAGTATTTT.